The TCR beta chain under discussion was sequenced for a study of CD8 T cells in ankylosing spondylitis. TCRdb reprocessed the 5' RACE reads with MiXCR, giving one entry per CDR3 protein. This table holds 100,000 to 150,000 distinct CDR3 sequences, roughly 6.6% found once. Germline V lookup: CDR1 LGHNA, CDR2 YSLEER. The CDR3 contains 17 residues. The V gene end was trimmed by 1 base and the J gene end by 2 bases; junction bases not matched to a gene: 6. This clonotype was recorded many times. The clonotype comes from a male donor with ankylosing spondylitis or in good health (not recorded which). The sample consisted of blood, either unsorted or a sorted T cell fraction (not recorded which). The rearrangement uses TRBV4-3 and TRBJ2-3, with 10 bases identical to TRBD2. The CDR3 region has the DNA TGCGCCAGCAGCCAAGGACTAGCGGGCCTCTACACAGATACGCAGTATTTT. Translating gives CASSQGLAGLYTDTQYF.